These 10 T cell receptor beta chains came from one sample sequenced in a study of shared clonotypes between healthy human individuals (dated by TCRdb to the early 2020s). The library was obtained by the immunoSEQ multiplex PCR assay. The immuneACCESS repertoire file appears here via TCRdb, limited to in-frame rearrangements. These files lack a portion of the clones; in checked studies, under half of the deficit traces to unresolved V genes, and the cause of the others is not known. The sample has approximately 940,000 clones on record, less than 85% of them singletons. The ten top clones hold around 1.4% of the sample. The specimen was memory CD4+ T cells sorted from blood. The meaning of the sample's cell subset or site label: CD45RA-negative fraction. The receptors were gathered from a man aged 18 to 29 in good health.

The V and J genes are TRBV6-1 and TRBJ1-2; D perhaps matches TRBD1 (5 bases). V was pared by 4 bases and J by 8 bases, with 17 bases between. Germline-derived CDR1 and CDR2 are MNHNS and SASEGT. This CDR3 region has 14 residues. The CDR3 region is CASSGTSPVVGYTF. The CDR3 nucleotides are TGTGCCAGCAGTGGGACAAGCCCCGTCGTAGGCTACACCTTC.

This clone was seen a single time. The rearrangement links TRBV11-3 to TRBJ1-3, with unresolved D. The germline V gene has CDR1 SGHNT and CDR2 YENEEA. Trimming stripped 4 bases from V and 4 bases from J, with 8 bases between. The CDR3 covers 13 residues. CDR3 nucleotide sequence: TGTGCCAGCAGCTCGGGCGGAGGAAACACCATATATTTT. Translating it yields CASSSGGGNTIYF. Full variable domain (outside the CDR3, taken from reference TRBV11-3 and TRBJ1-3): EAGVVQSPRYKIIEKKQPVAFWCNPISGHNTLYWYLQNLGQGPELLIRYENEEAVDDSQLPKDRFSAERLKGVDSTLKIQPAELGDSAVYLCASSSGGGNTIYFGEGSWLTVV.

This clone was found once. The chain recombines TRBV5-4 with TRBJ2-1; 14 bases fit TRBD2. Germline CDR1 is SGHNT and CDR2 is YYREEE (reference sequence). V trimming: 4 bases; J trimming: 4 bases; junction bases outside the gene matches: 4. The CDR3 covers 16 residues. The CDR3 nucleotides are TGTGCCAGCAGCCGGACTAGCGGGGGGCGTTACAATGAGCAGTTCTTC. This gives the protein CASSRTSGGRYNEQFF.

CDR3 sequence reads: CASSSQGRTNEKLFF. The CDR3 DNA reads TGCGCCAGCAGCTCACAGGGAAGAACTAATGAAAAACTGTTTTTT. J is TRBJ1-4 and V is TRBV5-1; D perhaps matches TRBD1 (6 bases). Germline CDR1 reads SGHRS; CDR2 reads YFSETQ. Trimming removed 3 bases at V and 1 base at J, with 10 bases between. CDR3 length: 15 amino acids.

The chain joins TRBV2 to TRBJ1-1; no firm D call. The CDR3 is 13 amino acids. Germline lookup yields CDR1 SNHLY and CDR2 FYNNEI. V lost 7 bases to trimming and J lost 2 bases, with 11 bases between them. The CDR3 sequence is CASTGQVNTEAFF. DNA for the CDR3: TGTGCCAGCACCGGTCAGGTTAACACTGAAGCTTTCTTT.

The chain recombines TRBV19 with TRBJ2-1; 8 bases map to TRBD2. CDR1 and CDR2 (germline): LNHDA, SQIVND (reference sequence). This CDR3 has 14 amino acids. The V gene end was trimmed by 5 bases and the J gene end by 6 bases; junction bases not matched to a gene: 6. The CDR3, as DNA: TGTGCCAGTAGTCCGGGACTAGGTTCCAATGAGCAGTTCTTC. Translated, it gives CASSPGLGSNEQFF. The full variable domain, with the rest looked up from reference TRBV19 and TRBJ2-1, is DGGITQSPKYLFRKEGQNVTLSCEQNLNHDAMYWYRQDPGQGLRLIYYSQIVNDFQKGDIAEGYSVSREKKESFPLTVTSAQKNPTAFYLCASSPGLGSNEQFFGPGTRLTVL.

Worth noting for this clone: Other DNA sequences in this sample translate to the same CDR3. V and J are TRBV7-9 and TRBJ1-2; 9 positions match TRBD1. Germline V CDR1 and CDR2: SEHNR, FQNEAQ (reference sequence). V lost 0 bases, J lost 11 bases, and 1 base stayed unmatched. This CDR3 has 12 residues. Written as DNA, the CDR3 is TGTGCCAGCAGCTTAGCCGGGACAGGGTACACCTTC. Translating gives CASSLAGTGYTF.

The CDR3 is CASSLASTGARTDTQYF. For the CDR3, the DNA is TGCGCCAGCAGCTTGGCCTCGACAGGGGCCCGCACAGATACGCAGTATTTT. V and J are TRBV5-1 and TRBJ2-3, with 8 bases fitting TRBD1. Germline CDR1 and CDR2: SGHRS and YFSETQ. V shed 0 bases and J 1 base; nucleotides not matched to a gene: 7. This CDR3 contains 17 residues.

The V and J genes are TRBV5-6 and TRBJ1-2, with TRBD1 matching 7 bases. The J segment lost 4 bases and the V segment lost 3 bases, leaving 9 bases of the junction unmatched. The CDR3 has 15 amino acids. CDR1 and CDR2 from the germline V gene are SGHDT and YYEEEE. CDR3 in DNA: TGTGCCAGCAGCTGGGACAGACTGAGGGCCTATGGCTACACCTTC. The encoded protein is CASSWDRLRAYGYTF.

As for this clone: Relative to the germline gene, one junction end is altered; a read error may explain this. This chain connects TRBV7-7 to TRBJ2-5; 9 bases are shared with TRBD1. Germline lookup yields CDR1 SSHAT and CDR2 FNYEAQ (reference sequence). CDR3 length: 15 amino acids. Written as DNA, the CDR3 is TGTGCTAGCAGCGACAGGGGGACCGGTCGAGAGACCCAGTACTTC. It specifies CASSDRGTGRETQYF.